The entry below gives a single T cell receptor (beta chain) sequence along with its context. The CDR3 is 17 amino acids. Germline V CDR1 and CDR2: SNHLY, FYNNEI. The junction had 14 bases not matched to a gene; V was cut back by 7 bases and J by 0 bases. This sample was included in a study of blood T cell repertoires in COVID-19. Study summary: T cells, B-cell-depleted T cells, or PBMCs provided the cDNA or gDNA that served as material.

Source study methods: Reference gene primer amplification gave nucleated cell count estimates. Clones were read by immunoSEQ multiplex PCR, and TCRdb kept only the in-frame ones, dropping some. D and trimming were read from the DNA, whereas the V and J calls and clone size are those reported in that table. The sample yields approximately 150,000 clones, 89% seen once. This chain connects TRBV2 to TRBJ1-2, with 7 bases identical to TRBD1. The TCR comes from a human donor in a cohort sampled during active COVID-19. The specimen was peripheral blood. CDR3 amino acids: CASTDRSIFQANYGYTF. CDR3 bases: TGTGCCAGCACGGACAGGTCCATCTTCCAAGCTAACTATGGCTACACCTTC.